This T cell receptor beta chain originates from a study of blood T cell repertoires in COVID-19. Across the study: The United States, Italy and Spain provided the acute and convalescent COVID-19 samples. T cells, B-cell-depleted T cells, or PBMCs supplied cDNA or gDNA.

V dropped 6 bases and J dropped 4; count of bases not matched to a gene: 7. The CDR3 has 14 residues. CDR1 and CDR2 from the germline V gene are SNHLY and FYNNEI. How the authors handled the data: Cell counts per sample came from amplifying reference gene primers. Assay used: immunoSEQ multiplex PCR; TCRdb lists only in-frame clones, some missing. That table gives V, J and clone size, and the DNA gave D and trimming. The sample yields around 260,000 clones, about 87% seen once. The specimen sequenced was peripheral blood. The chain combines TRBV2 with TRBJ1-2, with TRBD1 identical over 8 bases. This TCR derives from a woman aged 40 to 50 who had recovered from COVID-19. This chain's CDR3 is CASRGQVILYGYTF. DNA for the CDR3: TGTGCCAGCAGGGGACAGGTGATCCTCTATGGCTACACCTTC.